This TCR beta chain was retrieved from a study of shared clonotypes between healthy human individuals. Germline-derived CDR1 and CDR2 are SGHRS and YFSETQ. V was clipped by 1 base and J by 0 bases, with 5 bases between them. The CDR3 contains 15 residues. Measured with immunoSEQ multiplex PCR; TCRdb has only the in-frame clones, and not every one. The sample has approximately 2,300,000 clones; around 93% are singletons. In its sample, this clone was seen once. Distinct nucleotide sequences in the sample also encode this CDR3. The study separated CD4+ cells into CD45RA+ naive and CD45RA-negative memory subsets.

This receptor was identified in a man younger than 35 in good health. Some clones in this sample may be carry-over from other donors' samples. Sequencing used naive CD4+ T cells from PBMCs. Noted subset: CD45RA+ positively selected. This rearrangement joins TRBV5-1 to TRBJ2-6; D is ambiguous. DNA of the CDR3: TGCGCCAGCAGCTTGTCTATCTCTGGGGCCAACGTCCTGACTTTC. Protein: CASSLSISGANVLTF.